The 25 T cell receptor beta chains reported below all come from one sample, sequenced in a study of T cell repertoires in cytomegalovirus infection. The antigens these receptors bind are not known. TCRdb used MiXCR to reprocess the reads, holding one entry per CDR3 protein. The data hold roughly 920,000 distinct CDR3 sequences, with 30% to 40% observed a single time. The specimen was cultured CD8+ T cells from PBMCs, collected from culture after CMV antigen stimulation. These receptor sequences come from a human donor in good health (CMV status not recorded). Some clones in this sample may be carry-over from other donors' samples.

V gene TRBV4-1 combines with J gene TRBJ2-7; TRBD2 matches at 11 bases. The CDR3 consists of 17 residues. The trim removed 4 bases at V and 0 bases at J, leaving 8 bases unmatched. Germline lookup yields CDR1 MGHRA and CDR2 YSYEKL. CDR3 nucleotide sequence: TGCGCCAGCAGCCTCAGATCTAGCGGGGGGATCTCCTACGAGCAGTACTTC. It encodes CASSLRSSGGISYEQYF.

The rearrangement uses TRBV28 and TRBJ1-4; D ambiguous. CDR3 size: 13 residues. Germline V gene sequence: CDR1 MDHEN, CDR2 SYDVKM. The V gene lost 6 bases and the J gene lost 7 bases, with 12 bases spanning the gap. The DNA of the CDR3 is TGTGCCAGCAGGTCTCTGGACGGTGAAAAACTGTTTTTT. Its protein is CASRSLDGEKLFF. The full variable domain, in which reference TRBV28 and TRBJ1-4 provide the parts outside the CDR3, is DVKVTQSSRYLVKRTGEKVFLECVQDMDHENMFWYRQDPGLGLRLIYFSYDVKMKEKGDIPEGYSVSREKKERFSLILESASTNQTSMYLCASRSLDGEKLFFGSGTQLSVL.

This clonotype was observed a handful of times. The J gene is TRBJ2-1, the V gene TRBV19; TRBD1 aligns across 9 bases. Germline values: CDR1 LNHDA, CDR2 SQIVND (reference sequence). This CDR3 is built from 16 residues. V shed 1 base, J shed 2 bases, and the junction held 3 bases outside the gene matches. The CDR3 coding sequence is TGTGCCAGTAGTATAGGTACAGGGGGCGCCTACAATGAGCAGTTCTTC. Protein product: CASSIGTGGAYNEQFF.

The chain couples TRBV15 to TRBJ1-6, with D possibly being TRBD1 (6 bases). Germline loops: CDR1 LNHNV, CDR2 YYDKDF (reference sequence). The ends were cut back, 1 base at V and 6 bases at J, with 10 bases in the middle. The CDR3 is made up of 15 amino acids. The CDR3: CATSRARQANSPLHF. The CDR3 DNA reads TGTGCCACCAGCAGAGCAAGACAGGCTAATTCACCCCTCCACTTT.

The chain combines TRBV20-1 with TRBJ1-2; no definite D call. Germline V CDR1 and CDR2: DFQATT, SNEGSKA (reference sequence). Trimming removed 6 bases at V and 2 bases at J, with 16 bases between. CDR3 length: 14 residues. The CDR3, as DNA: TGCAGTGCGAGACTAGAAGCGGGGAACTATGGCTACACCTTC. It specifies CSARLEAGNYGYTF.

The genes are TRBV9 and TRBJ2-1; D gene unclear. The CDR3 consists of 16 residues. Germline V gene data show CDR1 as SGDLS and CDR2 as YYNGEE. Trimming pared 4 bases from V and 3 bases from J, leaving 17 bases between. The CDR3 region is CASSSEASSFYNEQFF. In DNA, the CDR3 is TGTGCCAGCAGCTCAGAGGCATCCTCTTTCTACAATGAGCAGTTCTTC.

This clonotype turned up a few times. The rearrangement joins TRBV28 to TRBJ1-1; D remains ambiguous. Trimming left V 1 base short and J 0 bases short, with 12 bases between. There are 16 residues in the CDR3. Germline values: CDR1 MDHEN, CDR2 SYDVKM. The CDR3 protein is CASSLSADTMNTEAFF. In DNA, the CDR3 is TGTGCCAGCAGTTTATCGGCGGATACTATGAACACTGAAGCTTTCTTT. Full variable domain (remainder filled in from reference TRBV28 and TRBJ1-1): DVKVTQSSRYLVKRTGEKVFLECVQDMDHENMFWYRQDPGLGLRLIYFSYDVKMKEKGDIPEGYSVSREKKERFSLILESASTNQTSMYLCASSLSADTMNTEAFFGQGTRLTVV.

This clonotype has at least ten counts. The genes are TRBV27 and TRBJ2-1, with 11 bases aligning to TRBD2. The V and J ends lost 2 bases and 4 bases, in that order; junction bases with no gene match: 10. Germline-derived CDR1 and CDR2 are MNHEY and SMNVEV (reference sequence). The CDR3 loop spans 18 amino acids. The CDR3 DNA sequence: TGTGCCAGCAGTTTACTTAGCGGGGGGGCTTCCCCATACAATGAGCAGTTCTTC. Translating gives CASSLLSGGASPYNEQFF.

Only a few counts were recorded for this clonotype. The rearrangement joins TRBV7-4 to TRBJ2-1; D may be TRBD2 (5 bases). This CDR3 has 14 amino acids. Trimming pared 4 bases from V and 4 bases from J, leaving 11 bases between. Germline V gene lookup returns CDR1 SGHVT and CDR2 SQSDAQ. CDR3 amino acids: CASSSRTGYNEQFF. The CDR3, as DNA: TGTGCCAGCAGCTCGAGGACTGGGTACAATGAGCAGTTCTTC.

The chain combines TRBV7-6 with TRBJ2-3, with 8 bases matching TRBD1. Germline V gene data show CDR1 as SGHVS and CDR2 as FNYEAQ. The junction had 3 bases not matched to a gene; V was cut back by 0 bases and J by 1 base. This CDR3 spans 16 amino acids. The chain's CDR3 is CASSLAVGQGTDTQYF. DNA of the CDR3: TGTGCCAGCAGCTTAGCTGTGGGACAGGGCACAGATACGCAGTATTTT.

V gene TRBV5-4 combines with J gene TRBJ2-7; D unclear. This CDR3 is 12 amino acids long. Germline values: CDR1 SGHNT, CDR2 YYREEE (reference sequence). Trimming removed 6 bases from V and 6 bases from J, with 13 bases in between. CDR3 loop: CASTGLGTEQYF. The DNA for the CDR3 is TGTGCCAGCACCGGTCTGGGAACCGAGCAGTACTTC.

In this sample, this clonotype turned up a few times. The V call is TRBV27, the J call TRBJ1-5, with D hard to call. The V and J ends lost 4 bases and 3 bases respectively, with 7 bases between them. The CDR3 has 13 residues. CDR1 and CDR2 (germline): MNHEY, SMNVEV (reference sequence). CDR3 nucleotides: TGTGCCAGCAGTTCAACCCACAATCAGCCCCAGCATTTT. Translated: CASSSTHNQPQHF.

This chain connects TRBV27 to TRBJ1-6; TRBD1 might be the D (5 bases). The V end was cut by 3 bases, the J end by 10 bases, with 13 bases between. CDR3 length: 14 residues. Germline assignment: CDR1 MNHEY and CDR2 SMNVEV (reference sequence). The CDR3 loop is CASSFIGADSPLHF. The CDR3, as DNA: TGTGCCAGCAGTTTCATTGGGGCAGACTCACCCCTCCACTTT.

The chain recombines TRBV9 with TRBJ2-1, with D tentatively TRBD2 (7 bases). The germline gives CDR1 SGDLS, CDR2 YYNGEE. The CDR3 sequence is 16 residues long. V lost 3 bases and J 5 bases, leaving 18 bases between the germline ends. CDR3 amino acids: CASSAGGGGPDNEQFF. In DNA form, the CDR3 reads TGTGCCAGCAGCGCGGGTGGGGGGGGGCCGGACAATGAGCAGTTCTTC.

The chain employs TRBV4-1 and TRBJ2-7; D is uncertain. The CDR3 consists of 13 residues. Deletions cut 4 bases from V and 3 bases from J, with 10 bases between. Germline assignment: CDR1 MGHRA and CDR2 YSYEKL. CDR3 protein: CASSPKLNYEQYF. Here the CDR3 DNA reads TGCGCCAGCAGCCCAAAACTGAACTACGAGCAGTACTTC.

This clonotype was picked up a small number of times. This chain's CDR3 is CASSLVWLAGVQETQYF. The CDR3 nucleotides read TGTGCCAGCAGCTTAGTGTGGCTAGCGGGGGTCCAAGAGACCCAGTACTTC. V and J are TRBV7-6 and TRBJ2-5; 10 bases match TRBD2. Germline lookup yields CDR1 SGHVS and CDR2 FNYEAQ. The CDR3 runs 17 residues. Trimming removed 1 base from V and 1 base from J; junction bases left unmatched: 6.

This clonotype has more than one count but fewer than ten. The junction does not match germline at one end; this may be a read error. V gene TRBV19 combines with J gene TRBJ2-1; possibly TRBD2 for D (5 bases). This CDR3 comprises 13 residues. Germline-derived CDR1 and CDR2 are LNHDA and SQIVND (reference sequence). The CDR3 nucleotides read TGTGCCAGCAGTATCGGGGTCTACAATGAGCAGTTCTTC. Translated: CASSIGVYNEQFF.

J is TRBJ2-2 and V is TRBV4-1; the D gene is possibly TRBD2 (5 bases). Germline CDR1 and CDR2: MGHRA and YSYEKL. This CDR3 is built from 14 residues. V lost 4 bases, J lost 7 bases, and 13 bases lay in between. CDR3 region: CASSLLVGSGELFF. CDR3 nucleotides: TGCGCCAGCAGCCTTCTAGTTGGGAGCGGGGAGCTGTTTTTT.

This clonotype was counted between two and nine times. In DNA form, the CDR3 reads TGTGCCAGCAGCTCCAACTCTGTCACTGAAGCTTTCTTT. Its protein product is CASSSNSVTEAFF. The gene calls are TRBV27 and TRBJ1-1; no clear D gene. V lost 6 bases and J 4 bases, leaving 12 bases between the germline ends. CDR3 length equals 13 residues. Germline V CDR1 and CDR2: MNHEY, SMNVEV (reference sequence).

The chain combines TRBV4-1 with TRBJ2-5; unclear D gene. Trimming left V 1 base short and J 2 bases short, with 14 bases between. CDR1 and CDR2 from the germline V gene are MGHRA and YSYEKL. The CDR3 contains 16 residues. CDR3 nucleotide sequence: TGCGCCAGCAGCCAAGGCGCCGCAGTGGAACAAGAGACCCAGTACTTC. Protein: CASSQGAAVEQETQYF.

Details on this clonotype: One end of the junction varies from germline; a read error may be responsible. The chain joins TRBV6-6 to TRBJ2-1; TRBD2 matches 8 bases. CDR3 length equals 15 residues. CDR1 and CDR2 from the germline V gene are MNHNY and SVGAGI (reference sequence). This CDR3 reads CANSVDGGAYDEQFF. In DNA form, the CDR3 reads TGTGCCAACAGTGTTGACGGGGGGGCCTACGATGAGCAGTTCTTC.

This clonotype was counted a few times. The chain carries TRBV29-1 and TRBJ1-1, with 8 bases matching TRBD1. Losses at the gene ends were 7 bases for V and 3 bases for J; bases not matched to a gene: 7. Germline V gene data show CDR1 as SQVTM and CDR2 as ANQGSEA. The CDR3 sequence is 13 residues long. CDR3 loop: CSGKTGVDTEAFF. The CDR3 region has the DNA TGCAGCGGAAAGACAGGGGTTGACACTGAAGCTTTCTTT.

This clonotype was picked up a small number of times. This rearrangement joins TRBV27 to TRBJ1-4, with a weak D call TRBD1 (6 bases). The length of the CDR3 is 14 residues. Germline-derived CDR1 and CDR2 are MNHEY and SMNVEV (reference sequence). Trimming removed 3 bases at V and 6 bases at J, with 11 bases between. CDR3 bases: TGTGCCAGCAGTTTCGGGCAGGGGCATGAAAAACTGTTTTTT. This translates into CASSFGQGHEKLFF.

CDR3 region: CASSDGESSYNSPLHF. Written as DNA, the CDR3 is TGTGCCAGCAGTGATGGGGAGAGCTCCTATAATTCACCCCTCCACTTT. The chain joins TRBV2 to TRBJ1-6; no definite D call. Trimming shortened V by 3 bases and J by 0 bases, and 9 bases separated the two germline ends. The CDR3 is 16 residues long. Germline CDR1 and CDR2: SNHLY and FYNNEI.

This chain connects TRBV27 to TRBJ2-1, with 15 bases matching TRBD2. V gave up 2 bases and J gave up 7 bases; unmatched junction bases: 6. CDR3 length: 17 amino acids. Germline CDR1 is MNHEY and CDR2 is SMNVEV (reference sequence). The CDR3 sequence: CASSLEGTSGGYNEQFF. Written as DNA, the CDR3 is TGTGCCAGCAGTTTAGAAGGGACTAGCGGGGGGTATAATGAGCAGTTCTTC.